The 9 T cell receptor beta chains reported below all come from one sample, sequenced in a study of breast tumors, draining lymph nodes, adjacent tissues. TCRdb used MiXCR to reprocess the multiplex PCR reads, holding one entry per CDR3 protein. This sample carries around 230,000 distinct CDR3 sequences, 34% of them seen once, and the ten largest clones take roughly 3.5%. Axillary draining lymph nodes of breast cancer patients supplied the node samples. Sequencing was carried out using axillary lymph node tissue. Source of these receptors: a female donor with breast cancer. Some clones in this sample may be carry-over from other donors' samples.

In this sample, this clonotype turned up many times. The chain recombines TRBV12-3 or TRBV12-4 with TRBJ2-1; D gene uncertain. CDR3 length equals 12 residues. The V gene lost 5 bases and the J gene lost 7 bases, with 9 bases spanning the gap. The CDR3 DNA is TGTGCCAGCAGTCCAACACCGAATGAGCAGTTCTTC. Translation: CASSPTPNEQFF.

This clonotype was counted ten times or more. The chain uses TRBV9 and TRBJ1-4; no reliable D call. In germline, CDR1 is SGDLS, CDR2 YYNGEE. V lost 0 bases and J 4 bases, leaving 7 bases between the germline ends. This CDR3 is built from 14 residues. CDR3 bases: TGTGCCAGCAGCGTAGGAGGGCGTAATGAAAAACTGTTTTTT. This encodes CASSVGGRNEKLFF.

V and J are TRBV6-5 and TRBJ1-5; TRBD1 is a possible D gene (5 bases). Germline V gene lookup returns CDR1 MNHEY and CDR2 SVGAGI. CDR3 size: 16 residues. Between the trimmed V and J ends, which lost 7 bases and 0 bases, there was a span of 16 bases. The CDR3 DNA reads as TGTGCCAGCACCTCGTGGACACTAAATAGCAATCAGCCCCAGCATTTT. It is translated as CASTSWTLNSNQPQHF.

With respect to this clonotype: Sequence at one end of the junction differs from germline and may be a read error. The V call is TRBV6-1, the J call TRBJ1-5; D gene unclear. Germline V gene data show CDR1 as MNHNS and CDR2 as SASEGT. The CDR3 is made up of 13 amino acids. The CDR3: CASSQAEVQPQHF. The CDR3 DNA reads as TGTGCCAGCAGTCAAGCGGAGGTACAGCCCCAGCATTTT.

Points on this clonotype: The germline gene is not matched at one end of the junction; a read error may be the cause. The rearrangement joins TRBV29-1 to TRBJ2-5; TRBD1 agrees at 12 bases. Looked up from germline, CDR1 is SQVTM and CDR2 is ANQGSEA. CDR3 length: 19 residues. The CDR3 loop is CASSPTGLDGGQGAETQYF. CDR3 coding DNA: TGTGCCAGCAGCCCCACGGGACTAGACGGGGGACAGGGGGCGGAGACCCAGTACTTC.

There are many counts of this clonotype. A much larger clone lies one base from this, so it may be a read error. This chain joins TRBV20-1 and TRBJ1-6; D is perhaps TRBD1 (5 bases). The germline gives CDR1 DFQATT, CDR2 SNEGSKA (reference sequence). There are 12 residues in the CDR3. CDR3 in DNA: TGCAGTGTGGGACGGCAGAATTCACCCCCCCACTTT. This translates into CSVGRQNSPPHF.

The CDR3 DNA is TGTGCCAGCAGTTACCCCCTGGGGGGAGACACCATATATTTT. It codes for CASSYPLGGDTIYF. J is TRBJ1-3 and V is TRBV6-6; D possibly corresponds to TRBD1 (5 bases). CDR1 is MNHNY, CDR2 SVGAGI, per germline (reference sequence). The V end was cut by 2 bases, the J end by 8 bases, with 13 bases between. The length of the CDR3 is 14 residues.

This clonotype is termed medium-sized. The V and J genes are TRBV7-6 and TRBJ1-5, with unresolved D. Germline V CDR1 and CDR2: SGHVS, FNYEAQ. The CDR3 is 13 amino acids. V was clipped by 1 base and J by 7 bases, with 8 bases between them. The CDR3 spells CASSLEVGQPQHF. CDR3 nucleotide sequence: TGTGCCAGCAGCTTAGAGGTTGGCCAGCCCCAGCATTTT.

This clonotype appeared a few times. Since a much larger clone is just one base distant, this may be a read error. The chain joins TRBV20-1 to TRBJ2-7, with D perhaps TRBD2 (6 bases). The CDR3 covers 13 residues. The V gene's germline CDR1 is DFQATT and CDR2 SNEGSKA (reference sequence). The CDR3 spells CSASPGLTYAQYF. In DNA form, the CDR3 reads TGCAGTGCTTCACCGGGACTTACCTACGCGCAGTACTTC.